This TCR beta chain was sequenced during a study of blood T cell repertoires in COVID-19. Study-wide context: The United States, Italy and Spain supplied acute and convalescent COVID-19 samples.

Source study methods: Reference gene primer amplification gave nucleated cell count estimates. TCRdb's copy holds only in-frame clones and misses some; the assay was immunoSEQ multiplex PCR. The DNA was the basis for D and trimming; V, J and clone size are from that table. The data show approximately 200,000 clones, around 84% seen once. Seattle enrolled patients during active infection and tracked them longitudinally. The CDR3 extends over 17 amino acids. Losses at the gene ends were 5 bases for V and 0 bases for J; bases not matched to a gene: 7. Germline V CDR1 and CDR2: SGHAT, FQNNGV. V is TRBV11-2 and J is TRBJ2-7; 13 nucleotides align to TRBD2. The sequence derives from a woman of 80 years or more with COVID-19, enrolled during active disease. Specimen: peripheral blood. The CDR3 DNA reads TGTGCCAGCAGCGTGACTAGCGGGGGGCTTAGCTCCTACGAGCAGTACGTC. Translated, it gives CASSVTSGGLSSYEQYV.